This T cell receptor beta chain was captured by sequencing in a study of cytotoxic CD8 clonotypes in ibrutinib-treated CLL. Study-wide findings and caveats: Public clonotypes occurred uncommonly; on treatment, they contracted or remained stable. Clonality was elevated at ibrutinib response and had returned toward baseline at progression.

A note on this clone: Its antigen remains unknown.

Sequenced by immunoSEQ multiplex PCR; TCRdb stores in-frame clones only, minus some. The top ten hold about 6% of the sample, which has approximately 190,000 clones, just over 70% seen once. With 4 bases clipped from V and 5 bases from J, the junction kept 4 bases outside the gene matches. This CDR3 spans 15 amino acids. Germline V CDR1 and CDR2: SNHLY, FYNNEI. The clonotype originates from a human donor with chronic lymphocytic leukemia. Here the sequenced sample was PBMCs, taken after 12 months of ibrutinib treatment. The chain has TRBV2 and TRBJ2-2; TRBD2 matches at 10 bases. CDR3 sequence (DNA): TGTGCCAGCAGTGGGGGACTAGCGTGGACCGGGGAGCTGTTTTTT. This sequence encodes CASSGGLAWTGELFF.